The TCR beta chain described here comes from a study of blood T cell repertoires in COVID-19. Study context: Samples representing acute and convalescent COVID-19 were sourced from the United States, Italy and Spain. T cells, B-cell-depleted T cells, or PBMCs supplied cDNA or gDNA.

The V gene end was trimmed by 6 bases and the J gene end by 0 bases; junction bases not matched to a gene: 14. Germline assignment: CDR1 KGHSH and CDR2 LQKENI. This CDR3 is built from 19 residues. In the source study's methods: Quantification of nucleated cells was approximated via reference gene primer amplification. Sequenced by immunoSEQ multiplex PCR; TCRdb stores in-frame clones only, minus some. The V and J calls and the clone size are those of that table, but D and trimming were determined from the DNA. Seen here are about 180,000 clones, 65% to 90% observed once, and the top ten hold 1.5%. The chain joins TRBV18 to TRBJ2-6; 7 positions match TRBD1. The TCR sequence derives from a human donor in a cohort sampled during active COVID-19. Sequenced material: peripheral blood. The CDR3, as DNA: TGTGCCAGCTCCCACGACAGGGAGAGAACCGGCTCTGGGGCCAACGTCCTGACTTTC. Translated, it gives CASSHDRERTGSGANVLTF.